Below are 18 T cell receptor beta chains sequenced from a single sample in a study of blood T cell repertoires in COVID-19. Sequenced by immunoSEQ multiplex PCR; TCRdb stores in-frame clones only, minus some. Among about 59,000 clones, 79% were seen once, and the ten largest hold over 3%. The material sequenced was peripheral blood. The origin of the receptors is a man aged 60-69 years with acute or convalescent COVID-19.

This chain links TRBV28 with TRBJ1-1; TRBD1 aligns across 7 bases. With V trimmed by 2 bases and J by 9 bases, 18 bases remained unmatched. This CDR3 is 17 amino acids long. Germline CDR1 is MDHEN and CDR2 is SYDVKM. CDR3 DNA: TGTGCCAGCAGTTTAGAGGGGCAGGGGGGAAGTGGTAGTCAAGCTTTCTTT. Protein sequence: CASSLEGQGGSGSQAFF. The whole variable domain, remainder taken from reference TRBV28 and TRBJ1-1, is DVKVTQSSRYLVKRTGEKVFLECVQDMDHENMFWYRQDPGLGLRLIYFSYDVKMKEKGDIPEGYSVSREKKERFSLILESASTNQTSMYLCASSLEGQGGSGSQAFFGQGTRLTVV.

The V call is TRBV27, the J call TRBJ1-5; D is uncertain. Between the trimmed V and J ends, which lost 8 bases and 3 bases, there was a span of 17 bases. CDR1 MNHEY and CDR2 SMNVEV come from the germline V gene (reference sequence). The CDR3 covers 15 residues. The CDR3 protein is CASCPGSGYNQPQHF. DNA for the CDR3: TGTGCCAGCTGCCCGGGAAGCGGCTACAATCAGCCCCAGCATTTT.

V usage is TRBV2 and J usage is TRBJ1-2; the match to TRBD1 covers 7 bases. Germline values: CDR1 SNHLY, CDR2 FYNNEI. This CDR3 is built from 13 residues. After removal of 6 bases from V and 6 bases from J, the junction contained 7 bases not matched to a gene. The chain's CDR3 is CASSLTGRDGYTF. CDR3 sequence (DNA): TGTGCCAGCAGCTTGACAGGGCGCGATGGCTACACCTTC.

The chain recombines TRBV28 with TRBJ2-1; TRBD2 aligns across 9 bases. Germline V CDR1 and CDR2: MDHEN, SYDVKM. CDR3 length: 16 residues. The junction had 10 bases not matched to a gene; V was cut back by 5 bases and J by 5 bases. CDR3 loop: CASSPNLSGSDNEQFF. The CDR3, as DNA: TGTGCCAGCAGTCCAAACCTTAGCGGGAGCGACAATGAGCAGTTCTTC.

The chain carries TRBV6-6 and TRBJ1-2; 7 positions match TRBD1. The CDR3 covers 13 residues. Germline V gene data show CDR1 as MNHNY and CDR2 as SVGAGI (reference sequence). Trimming took 5 bases from V and 4 from J; bases not matched to a gene: 4. As DNA, the CDR3 is TGTGCCAGCAGTGCGGGACAGCTCTATGGCTACACCTTC. Translating gives CASSAGQLYGYTF.

The chain couples TRBV19 to TRBJ1-4; TRBD1 matches 9 bases. The CDR3 runs 17 residues. V lost 4 bases and J lost 2; bases outside the gene matches: 8. CDR1 is LNHDA, CDR2 SQIVND, per germline (reference sequence). CDR3 loop: CASSTRTGGNTNEKLFF. The DNA of the CDR3 is TGTGCCAGTAGTACACGCACAGGGGGCAACACTAATGAAAAACTGTTTTTT.

The V gene is TRBV6-6, the J gene TRBJ1-5; no clear D. This CDR3 is 13 amino acids long. Germline CDR1 MNHNY, CDR2 SVGAGI (reference sequence). Trimming removed 4 bases from V and 3 bases from J, with 7 bases in between. The CDR3 region has the DNA TGTGCCAGCAGTTCTTTACACAATCAGCCCCAGCATTTT. It specifies CASSSLHNQPQHF.

This clone came up a few times. In DNA, the CDR3 is TGTGCCAGCAGCTTAGTGATGGACGGAGGTGAGACCCAGTACTTC. Residues: CASSLVMDGGETQYF. The chain is built from TRBV7-2 and TRBJ2-5; TRBD2 is a possible D gene (5 bases). Trimming took off 1 base at V and 5 bases at J, with 14 bases between the two ends. The CDR3 covers 15 residues. CDR1 SGHTA and CDR2 FQGNSA come from the germline V gene.

This chain connects TRBV5-1 to TRBJ2-5, with 9 bases matching TRBD1. CDR1 and CDR2 (germline): SGHRS, YFSETQ. This CDR3 is 18 amino acids long. With 4 bases clipped from V and 3 bases from J, the junction kept 16 bases outside the gene matches. CDR3 in amino acids: CASSSSGTGTTIKETQYF. Here the CDR3 DNA reads TGCGCCAGCAGCAGTTCCGGGACAGGGACCACTATCAAAGAGACCCAGTACTTC. Based on the CDR3 plus reference TRBV5-1 and TRBJ2-5, the full variable domain is KAGVTQTPRYLIKTRGQQVTLSCSPISGHRSVSWYQQTPGQGLQFLFEYFSETQRNKGNFPGRFSGRQFSNSRSEMNVSTLELGDSALYLCASSSSGTGTTIKETQYFGPGTRLLVL.

This chain uses TRBV7-8 with TRBJ1-1; no clear D gene. CDR3 length: 15 residues. V lost 5 bases to trimming and J lost 0 bases, with 13 bases between them. CDR1 is SGHVS, CDR2 FQNEAQ, per germline. The CDR3 region is CASSPSVGLNTEAFF. In nucleotides, the CDR3 is TGTGCCAGCAGCCCCTCTGTGGGCCTGAACACTGAAGCTTTCTTT.

The chain uses TRBV7-2 and TRBJ2-7; TRBD2 aligns across 9 bases. This CDR3 comprises 15 residues. CDR1 is SGHTA, CDR2 FQGNSA, per germline. After removal of 5 bases from V and 6 bases from J, the junction contained 11 bases not matched to a gene. CDR3 nucleotide sequence: TGTGCCAGCAGCCCCGTAGGCGGGAGGGCCTTCGAGCAGTACTTC. Translation gives CASSPVGGRAFEQYF.

The chain combines TRBV5-1 with TRBJ1-2; 10 bases are a match to TRBD1. The V segment lost 3 bases and the J segment 7 bases; nucleotides outside the gene matches: 3. The CDR3 length is 13 residues. Looked up from germline, CDR1 is SGHRS and CDR2 is YFSETQ. CDR3 sequence reads: CASSSGTGVGYTF. As DNA, the CDR3 is TGCGCCAGCAGCTCCGGGACAGGGGTTGGCTACACCTTC.

V gene TRBV27 combines with J gene TRBJ2-3; no clear D. The germline CDR1 and CDR2 sequences are MNHEY and SMNVEV (reference sequence). Trimming pared 9 bases from V and 3 bases from J, leaving 13 bases between. The CDR3 loop spans 13 amino acids. This chain's CDR3 is CARSAVRTDTQYF. The CDR3 bases are TGTGCCAGGTCCGCGGTAAGGACAGATACGCAGTATTTT.

This clone was observed once. J is TRBJ2-7 and V is TRBV7-2, with 10 bases matching TRBD2. The germline V gene encodes CDR1 SGHTA and CDR2 FQGNSA. The junction had 8 bases not matched to a gene; V was cut back by 2 bases and J by 4 bases. The CDR3 runs to 16 residues. Here the CDR3 reads CASSLTASGSGYEQYF. In DNA, the CDR3 is TGTGCCAGCAGCTTAACCGCTAGCGGGAGTGGATACGAGCAGTACTTC. The complete variable domain, with remaining parts taken from reference TRBV7-2 and TRBJ2-7, reads GAGVSQSPSNKVTEKGKDVELRCDPISGHTALYWYRQSLGQGLEFLIYFQGNSAPDKSGLPSDRFSAERTGGSVSTLTIQRTQQEDSAVYLCASSLTASGSGYEQYFGPGTRLTVT.

V gene TRBV4-3 combines with J gene TRBJ1-6; 8 nucleotides match TRBD1. In germline, CDR1 is LGHNA, CDR2 YSLEER. V lost 0 bases to trimming and J lost 7 bases; unmatched junction nucleotides: 5. CDR3 length equals 16 residues. The chain's CDR3 is CASSQDLQGANSPLHF. The CDR3, as DNA: TGCGCCAGCAGCCAAGATCTCCAGGGGGCGAATTCACCCCTCCACTTT.

Comment on this clone: Sequence at one end of the junction differs from germline and may be a read error. This rearrangement joins TRBV7-2 to TRBJ2-7, with 14 bases identical to TRBD2. The germline V gene has CDR1 SGHTA and CDR2 FQGNSA. This CDR3 comprises 13 residues. The DNA for the CDR3 is TGTGCCAGCAGCTTAGGGGGGACTAGCGGGAGCCAATTC. It translates to CASSLGGTSGSQF.

This clone was seen a few times. The V gene is TRBV5-1, the J gene TRBJ1-3; 7 nucleotides align to TRBD1. Losses at the gene ends were 4 bases for V and 4 bases for J; bases not matched to a gene: 11. The length of the CDR3 is 16 residues. Germline V gene lookup returns CDR1 SGHRS and CDR2 YFSETQ. The CDR3: CASSPSVPGQGNTIYF. The CDR3 DNA reads TGCGCCAGCAGCCCCTCAGTCCCGGGACAGGGAAACACCATATATTTT.

The V gene is TRBV2, the J gene TRBJ2-5; 10 bases are a match to TRBD2. Germline V CDR1 and CDR2: SNHLY, FYNNEI. V trimming: 8 bases; J trimming: 4 bases; junction bases outside the gene matches: 10. The CDR3 has 15 amino acids. The CDR3 region has the DNA TGTGCCAGCTTAGGCCTAGCGGGAGAGGGAGAGACCCAGTACTTC. Its translation is CASLGLAGEGETQYF.